The 28 T cell receptor beta chains presented below share a single source sample, sequenced in a study of blood T cell repertoires in COVID-19. Libraries were prepared by immunoSEQ multiplex PCR; TCRdb keeps only in-frame clonotypes and omits some of them. The data show roughly 100,000 clones, 75% to 90% seen once. Sequencing used peripheral blood. Receptors originate from a human donor in a cohort sampled during active COVID-19.

This CDR3 is CASSPDRGSGNTIYF. CDR3 DNA: TGTGCCAGCAGCCCGGACAGGGGGTCTGGAAACACCATATATTTT. The chain links TRBV5-6 to TRBJ1-3; 10 bases are a match to TRBD1. V shed 4 bases and J 1 base; nucleotides not matched to a gene: 2. The germline V gene encodes CDR1 SGHDT and CDR2 YYEEEE. This CDR3 is 15 amino acids long.

This clone was detected a few times. The gene calls are TRBV19 and TRBJ2-2, with a weak D call TRBD1 (6 bases). This CDR3 region has 15 residues. V shed 1 base and J shed 4 bases, with 10 bases lying between them. CDR1 is LNHDA and CDR2 is SQIVND in the germline V gene (reference sequence). The CDR3 is CASSIGTGRTGELFF. The CDR3 DNA follows: TGTGCCAGTAGTATAGGAACAGGGCGCACCGGGGAGCTGTTTTTT.

The chain has TRBV6-5 and TRBJ2-2; TRBD2 might be the D (5 bases). CDR3 size: 14 residues. Trimming pared 7 bases from V and 4 bases from J, leaving 13 bases between. Germline values: CDR1 MNHEY, CDR2 SVGAGI. CDR3 nucleotides: TGTGCCAGCACCGAGGGTGCAGGCACCGGGGAGCTGTTTTTT. Translation: CASTEGAGTGELFF.

The V call is TRBV19, the J call TRBJ2-4; no clear D. CDR3 length: 17 amino acids. Trimming removed 5 bases at V and 0 bases at J, with 17 bases between. Germline CDR1 is LNHDA and CDR2 is SQIVND (reference sequence). The CDR3 spells CASSPRRSTLAKNIQYF. The CDR3 DNA follows: TGTGCCAGTAGTCCCCGTCGATCTACTCTAGCCAAAAACATTCAGTACTTC. Filled out from reference TRBV19 and TRBJ2-4, the complete variable domain reads DGGITQSPKYLFRKEGQNVTLSCEQNLNHDAMYWYRQDPGQGLRLIYYSQIVNDFQKGDIAEGYSVSREKKESFPLTVTSAQKNPTAFYLCASSPRRSTLAKNIQYFGAGTRLSVL.

This clone occurred once. The chain employs TRBV11-3 and TRBJ1-2; D gene ambiguous. The V end lost 3 bases, the J end lost 6 bases, and 8 bases lay between the germline ends. The CDR3 spans 12 residues. Germline CDR1 reads SGHNT; CDR2 reads YENEEA. CDR3 loop: CASSFRDNGYTF. The CDR3 DNA reads TGTGCCAGCAGCTTCAGAGACAATGGCTACACCTTC.

This clone occurred a few times. The rearrangement joins TRBV7-9 to TRBJ1-2, with D unclear. Germline V CDR1 and CDR2: SEHNR, FQNEAQ (reference sequence). V lost 6 bases and J lost 10, with 18 bases in between. CDR3 size: 13 residues. The CDR3 sequence: CASSSSLVRVYTF. CDR3 nucleotides: TGTGCCAGCAGTAGCAGCTTAGTTCGGGTCTACACCTTC.

This clone was recorded once. The J gene is TRBJ2-2, the V gene TRBV27; perhaps TRBD1 as D (6 bases). The CDR3 covers 14 residues. Trimming left V 6 bases short and J 1 base short, with 9 bases between. Germline CDR1 MNHEY, CDR2 SMNVEV (reference sequence). The CDR3 nucleotides are TGTGCCAGCAGCTGGGGACAGAACACCGGGGAGCTGTTTTTT. Translation gives CASSWGQNTGELFF.

The chain links TRBV29-1 to TRBJ1-2, with TRBD1 matching over 7 bases. After removal of 3 bases from V and 6 bases from J, the junction contained 7 bases not matched to a gene. The CDR3 has 13 residues. The germline CDR1 and CDR2 sequences are SQVTM and ANQGSEA. The chain's CDR3 is CSVDPTGSNGYTF. CDR3 bases: TGCAGCGTTGACCCGACAGGGAGCAATGGCTACACCTTC.

The chain links TRBV19 to TRBJ1-2; 9 bases line up with TRBD1. This CDR3 contains 15 residues. V lost 7 bases to trimming and J lost 2 bases; unmatched junction nucleotides: 8. Germline CDR1 is LNHDA and CDR2 is SQIVND (reference sequence). This CDR3 is CASNLPGTGNYGYTF. The CDR3 DNA reads as TGTGCCAGTAATTTACCCGGGACAGGGAACTATGGCTACACCTTC.

The genes are TRBV18 and TRBJ1-2; TRBD1 matches 7 bases. The ends lost 3 bases at V and 2 bases at J; junction bases unmatched: 3. The CDR3 consists of 14 residues. Germline loops: CDR1 KGHSH, CDR2 LQKENI. CDR3 residues: CASSPGQPNYGYTF. The CDR3 region has the DNA TGTGCCAGCTCACCGGGACAGCCGAACTATGGCTACACCTTC.

This clone has a handful of counts. The V call is TRBV9, the J call TRBJ2-1; a possible D gene is TRBD2 (6 bases). This CDR3 has 16 amino acids. V lost 7 bases, J lost 3 bases, and 20 bases lay in between. Germline V gene sequence: CDR1 SGDLS, CDR2 YYNGEE. This CDR3 reads CASSQAAAGHYNEQFF. The CDR3 bases are TGTGCCAGCTCCCAGGCGGCCGCGGGGCACTACAATGAGCAGTTCTTC.

This rearrangement joins TRBV5-1 to TRBJ1-3, with TRBD1 matching over 8 bases. Germline CDR1 and CDR2: SGHRS and YFSETQ. V lost 2 bases to trimming and J lost 0 bases; unmatched junction nucleotides: 7. This CDR3 is built from 17 residues. Here the CDR3 reads CASSLGQGTFSGNTIYF. DNA of the CDR3: TGCGCCAGCAGCTTAGGACAGGGAACCTTCTCTGGAAACACCATATATTTT.

There are a few counts of this clone. The CDR3 bases are TGTGCCAGCAGCTTGGATCCCGGACAGTACACTGAAGCTTTCTTT. Its translation: CASSLDPGQYTEAFF. The genes are TRBV5-6 and TRBJ1-1; TRBD1 is a possible D gene (6 bases). CDR3 length equals 15 residues. Germline values: CDR1 SGHDT, CDR2 YYEEEE. V was pared by 0 bases and J by 3 bases, with 12 bases between.

J is TRBJ2-3 and V is TRBV18; D may be TRBD1 (5 bases). V lost 2 bases and J 2 bases, leaving 8 bases between the germline ends. Germline V gene lookup returns CDR1 KGHSH and CDR2 LQKENI. The CDR3 loop spans 14 amino acids. The CDR3 sequence is CASSPTRVTDTQYF. CDR3 bases: TGTGCCAGCTCACCAACCAGGGTCACAGATACGCAGTATTTT.

In its sample, this clone was seen once. The rearrangement uses TRBV4-3 and TRBJ1-1; D uncertain. V lost 1 base, J lost 3 bases, and 9 bases lay in between. Germline V gene data show CDR1 as LGHNA and CDR2 as YSLEER. CDR3 length equals 14 residues. The CDR3 reads CASSQGHRDTEAFF. The CDR3 bases are TGCGCCAGCAGCCAAGGGCACAGAGACACTGAAGCTTTCTTT.

The chain carries TRBV11-2 and TRBJ1-1; a possible D gene is TRBD1 (5 bases). Per the germline V gene, CDR1 is SGHAT and CDR2 is FQNNGV. The CDR3 has 15 residues. Trimming removed 4 bases at V and 7 bases at J, with 19 bases between. Here the CDR3 DNA reads TGTGCCAGCAGCTCCAGAGGACCTCGGGGGAATGAAGCTTTCTTT. Protein: CASSSRGPRGNEAFF.

This clone was recorded a few times. V is TRBV3-1 (or the pseudogene TRBV3-2) and J is TRBJ2-5; 7 positions match TRBD2. Germline V lookup: CDR1 LGHDT, CDR2 YNNKEL (reference sequence). The CDR3 spans 15 residues. Germline trimming cut 7 bases from V and 5 bases from J; bases unmatched to any gene: 13. Here the CDR3 DNA reads TGTGCCAGCAACGGACGAGGCGGGGGAGTTGAGACCCAGTACTTC. Amino acid sequence: CASNGRGGGVETQYF.

The rearrangement uses TRBV7-2 and TRBJ2-5, with 8 bases that match TRBD1. Trimming removed 5 bases from V and 3 bases from J; junction bases left unmatched: 8. Germline V lookup: CDR1 SGHTA, CDR2 FQGNSA. CDR3 length: 15 amino acids. CDR3 sequence: CASSRTGTGKETQYF. DNA for the CDR3: TGTGCCAGCAGCCGTACCGGGACAGGAAAAGAGACCCAGTACTTC. Drawing the rest from reference TRBV7-2 and TRBJ2-5, the complete variable domain is GAGVSQSPSNKVTEKGKDVELRCDPISGHTALYWYRQSLGQGLEFLIYFQGNSAPDKSGLPSDRFSAERTGGSVSTLTIQRTQQEDSAVYLCASSRTGTGKETQYFGPGTRLLVL.

V usage is TRBV7-2 and J usage is TRBJ1-2; 9 positions agree with TRBD1. The CDR3 covers 15 residues. Germline V CDR1 and CDR2: SGHTA, FQGNSA. Trimming at V came to 3 bases and at J to 8 bases, leaving 10 bases not matched to a gene. The CDR3 region has the DNA TGTGCCAGCAGCTTTATACCGGCAGGACAGGGGGGCTACACCTTC. Amino acids: CASSFIPAGQGGYTF. Full variable domain (outside the CDR3, taken from reference TRBV7-2 and TRBJ1-2): GAGVSQSPSNKVTEKGKDVELRCDPISGHTALYWYRQSLGQGLEFLIYFQGNSAPDKSGLPSDRFSAERTGGSVSTLTIQRTQQEDSAVYLCASSFIPAGQGGYTFGSGTRLTVV.

The chain couples TRBV9 to TRBJ1-2; D is possibly TRBD1 (6 bases). The V end lost 2 bases, the J end lost 7 bases, and 9 bases lay between the germline ends. This CDR3 spans 12 amino acids. CDR1 is SGDLS and CDR2 is YYNGEE in the germline V gene. This chain's CDR3 is CASSVGTSGYTF. Written as DNA, the CDR3 is TGTGCCAGCAGCGTGGGGACATCTGGCTACACCTTC.

The V call is TRBV7-3, the J call TRBJ2-7, with a possible D match to TRBD2 (6 bases). CDR3 size: 13 residues. Looked up from germline, CDR1 is SGHTA and CDR2 is FQGTGA. V was pared by 5 bases and J by 6 bases, with 14 bases between. CDR3 DNA: TGTGCCAGCAGCCGTGGGGGGAAGGGCGAGCAGTACTTC. The encoded protein is CASSRGGKGEQYF.

The V and J genes are TRBV19 and TRBJ1-2; D is unclear. This CDR3 has 14 amino acids. Germline CDR1 and CDR2: LNHDA and SQIVND (reference sequence). V was shortened by 1 base and J by 2 bases, with 8 bases between the two germline ends. CDR3 in DNA: TGTGCCAGTAGTATAGTCCCGGAGAACTATGGCTACACCTTC. It encodes CASSIVPENYGYTF.

The V call is TRBV5-1, the J call TRBJ1-1; 9 bases agree with TRBD1. There are 14 residues in the CDR3. Germline V gene lookup returns CDR1 SGHRS and CDR2 YFSETQ. The junction had 5 bases not matched to a gene; V was cut back by 4 bases and J by 4 bases. The CDR3 region is CASSVTGGGTEAFF. DNA for the CDR3: TGCGCCAGCAGCGTAACAGGGGGCGGCACTGAAGCTTTCTTT.

This clone appeared a single time. This rearrangement joins TRBV4-3 to TRBJ2-1, with a weak D call TRBD2 (5 bases). Germline loops: CDR1 LGHNA, CDR2 YSLEER. The CDR3 runs to 16 residues. V lost 0 bases, J lost 4 bases, and 13 bases lay in between. The CDR3, as DNA: TGCGCCAGCAGCCAAGATAGAGCAAGCGGATACAATGAGCAGTTCTTC. Protein sequence: CASSQDRASGYNEQFF.

V usage is TRBV6-2 or TRBV6-3 and J usage is TRBJ1-6, with 7 bases that match TRBD1. Germline V CDR1 and CDR2: MNHEY, SVGEGT. J lost 7 bases, V lost 6 bases, and 9 bases had no gene match. The CDR3 has 15 amino acids. CDR3 DNA: TGTGCCAGCAGCCCGGGACAGATGAACAATTCACCCCTCCACTTT. This codes for CASSPGQMNNSPLHF.

The rearrangement links TRBV7-2 to TRBJ2-5; possibly TRBD2 for D (5 bases). CDR1 is SGHTA, CDR2 FQGNSA, per germline. There are 13 residues in the CDR3. Trimming pared 1 base from V and 5 bases from J, leaving 8 bases between. The CDR3 coding sequence is TGTGCCAGCAGCTTAGTCGAGCGGGAGACCCAGTACTTC. This translates into CASSLVERETQYF.

The V gene is TRBV18, the J gene TRBJ2-3, with a tentative D call TRBD2 (5 bases). CDR3 length equals 14 residues. The germline V gene has CDR1 KGHSH and CDR2 LQKENI. Trimming removed 5 bases from V and 1 base from J, with 10 bases in between. The CDR3 loop reads CASSYIGGTDTQYF. The CDR3, as DNA: TGTGCCAGCTCATATATCGGGGGCACAGATACGCAGTATTTT.

The gene calls are TRBV6-5 and TRBJ1-2; D not certain. Germline-derived CDR1 and CDR2 are MNHEY and SVGAGI. The CDR3 covers 11 residues. The germline V and J ends were trimmed by 6 bases and 3 bases, with 5 bases remaining between them. The CDR3 loop is CASSGYYGYTF. The CDR3 DNA reads TGTGCCAGCAGCGGGTACTATGGCTACACCTTC.